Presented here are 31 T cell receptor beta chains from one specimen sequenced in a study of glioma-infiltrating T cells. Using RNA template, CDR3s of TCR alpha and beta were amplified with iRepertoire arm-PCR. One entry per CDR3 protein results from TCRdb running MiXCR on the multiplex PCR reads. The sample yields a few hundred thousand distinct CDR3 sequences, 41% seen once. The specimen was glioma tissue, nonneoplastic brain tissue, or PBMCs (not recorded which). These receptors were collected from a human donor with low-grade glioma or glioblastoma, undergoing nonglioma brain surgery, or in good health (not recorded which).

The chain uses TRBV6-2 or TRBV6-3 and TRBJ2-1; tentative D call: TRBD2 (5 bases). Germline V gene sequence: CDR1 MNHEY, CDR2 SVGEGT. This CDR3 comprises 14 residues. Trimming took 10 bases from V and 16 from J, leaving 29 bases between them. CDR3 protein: CATTTDYYYNGQFF. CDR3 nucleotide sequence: TGTGCCACTACTACCGACTATTACTACAATGGGCAATTCTTC.

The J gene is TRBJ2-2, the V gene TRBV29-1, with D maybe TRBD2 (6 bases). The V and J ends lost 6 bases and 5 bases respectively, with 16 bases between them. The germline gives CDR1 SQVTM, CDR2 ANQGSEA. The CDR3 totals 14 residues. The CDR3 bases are TGCAGCGTGGTCCCGGTTCTAGCGACCGGGGAGCTGTTTTTT. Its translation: CSVVPVLATGELFF.

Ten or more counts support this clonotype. The CDR3 region is CASSLASGISEQYF. In nucleotides, the CDR3 is TGTGCCAGCAGTTTGGCAAGCGGGATTTCCGAGCAGTACTTC. The genes are TRBV27 and TRBJ2-7, with TRBD2 matching 7 bases. V trimming: 3 bases; J trimming: 6 bases; junction bases outside the gene matches: 8. Germline V gene sequence: CDR1 MNHEY, CDR2 SMNVEV (reference sequence). The CDR3 covers 14 residues.

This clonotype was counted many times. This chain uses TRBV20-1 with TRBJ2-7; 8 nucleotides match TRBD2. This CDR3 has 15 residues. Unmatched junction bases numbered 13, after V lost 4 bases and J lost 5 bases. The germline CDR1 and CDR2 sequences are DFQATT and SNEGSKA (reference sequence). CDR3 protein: CSANLGGLVIHEQYF. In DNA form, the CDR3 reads TGCAGTGCTAACCTGGGGGGACTAGTGATTCACGAGCAGTACTTC.

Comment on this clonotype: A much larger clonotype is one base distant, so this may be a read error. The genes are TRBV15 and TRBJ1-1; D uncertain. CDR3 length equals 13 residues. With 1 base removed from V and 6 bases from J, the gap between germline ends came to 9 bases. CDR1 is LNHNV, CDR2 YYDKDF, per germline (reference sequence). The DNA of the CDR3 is TGTGCCACCAGCAGAGGGAGCAGTTCTGAAGCTTTCTTT. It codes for CATSRGSSSEAFF.

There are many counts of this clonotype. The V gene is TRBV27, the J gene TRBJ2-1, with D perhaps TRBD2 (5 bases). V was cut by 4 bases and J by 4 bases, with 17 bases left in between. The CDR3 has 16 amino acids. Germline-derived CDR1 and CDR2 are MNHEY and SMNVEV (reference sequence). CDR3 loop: CASSSVGFGVYNEQFF. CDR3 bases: TGTGCCAGCAGTTCGGTGGGGTTCGGGGTTTACAATGAGCAGTTCTTC.

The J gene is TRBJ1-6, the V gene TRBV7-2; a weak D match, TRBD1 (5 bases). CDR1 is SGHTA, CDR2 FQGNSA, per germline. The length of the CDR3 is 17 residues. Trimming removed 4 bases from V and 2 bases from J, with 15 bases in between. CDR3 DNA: TGTGCCAGCAGCTCAACGGGGGGGGGAGCCTATAATTCACCCCTCCACTTT. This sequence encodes CASSSTGGGAYNSPLHF.

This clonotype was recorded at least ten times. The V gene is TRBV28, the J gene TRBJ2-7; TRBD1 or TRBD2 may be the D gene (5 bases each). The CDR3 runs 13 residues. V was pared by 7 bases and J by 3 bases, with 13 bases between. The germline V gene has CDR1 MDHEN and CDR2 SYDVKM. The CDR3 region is CASNPGPFYEQYF. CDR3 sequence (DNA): TGTGCCAGCAATCCGGGACCCTTCTACGAGCAGTACTTC.

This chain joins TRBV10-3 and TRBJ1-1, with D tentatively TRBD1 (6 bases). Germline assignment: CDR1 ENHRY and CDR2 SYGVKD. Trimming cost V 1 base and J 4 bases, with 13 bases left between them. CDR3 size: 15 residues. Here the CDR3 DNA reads TGTGCCATCAGTGAGTACCAGGGGTTGGTCACTGAAGCTTTCTTT. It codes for CAISEYQGLVTEAFF.

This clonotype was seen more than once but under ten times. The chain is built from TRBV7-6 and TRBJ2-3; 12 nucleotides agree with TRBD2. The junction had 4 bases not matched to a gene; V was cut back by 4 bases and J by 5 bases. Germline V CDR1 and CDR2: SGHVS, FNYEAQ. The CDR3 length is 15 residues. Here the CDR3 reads CASSWTSGKRDTQYF. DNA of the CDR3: TGTGCCAGCAGCTGGACTAGCGGGAAGAGAGATACGCAGTATTTT.

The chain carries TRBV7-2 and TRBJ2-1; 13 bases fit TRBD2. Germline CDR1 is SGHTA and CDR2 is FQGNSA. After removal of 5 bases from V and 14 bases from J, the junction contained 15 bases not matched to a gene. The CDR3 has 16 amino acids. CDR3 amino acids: CASSTPGTSGTESEFF. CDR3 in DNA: TGTGCCAGCAGCACCCCCGGGACTAGCGGGACCGAATCTGAGTTCTTC.

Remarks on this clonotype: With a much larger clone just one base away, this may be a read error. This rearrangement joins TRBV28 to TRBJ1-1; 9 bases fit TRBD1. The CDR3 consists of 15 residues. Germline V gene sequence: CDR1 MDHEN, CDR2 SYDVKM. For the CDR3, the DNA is TGTGCCTGCAGTTCACAGGGGGCTCCGAACACTGAAGCTTTCTTT. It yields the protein CACSSQGAPNTEAFF. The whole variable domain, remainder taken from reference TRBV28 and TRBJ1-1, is DVKVTQSSRYLVKRTGEKVFLECVQDMDHENMFWYRQDPGLGLRLIYFSYDVKMKEKGDIPEGYSVSREKKERFSLILESASTNQTSMYLCACSSQGAPNTEAFFGQGTRLTVV.

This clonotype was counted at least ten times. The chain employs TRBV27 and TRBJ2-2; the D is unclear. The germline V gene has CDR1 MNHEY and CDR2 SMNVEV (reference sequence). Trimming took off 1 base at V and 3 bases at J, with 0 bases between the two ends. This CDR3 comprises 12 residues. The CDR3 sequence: CASSLYTGELFF. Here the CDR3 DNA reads TGTGCCAGCAGTTTATACACCGGGGAGCTGTTTTTT.

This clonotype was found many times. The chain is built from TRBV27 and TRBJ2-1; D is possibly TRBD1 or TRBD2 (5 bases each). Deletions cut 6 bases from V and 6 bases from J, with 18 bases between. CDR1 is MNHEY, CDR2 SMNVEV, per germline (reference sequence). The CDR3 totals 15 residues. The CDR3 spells CASRHRDPRPNEQFF. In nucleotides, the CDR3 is TGTGCCAGCAGACACCGGGACCCTCGCCCCAATGAGCAGTTCTTC.

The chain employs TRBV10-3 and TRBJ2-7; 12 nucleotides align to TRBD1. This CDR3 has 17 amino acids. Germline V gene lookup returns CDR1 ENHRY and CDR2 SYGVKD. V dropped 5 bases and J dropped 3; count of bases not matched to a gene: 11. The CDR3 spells CAISPGQGARKGYEQYF. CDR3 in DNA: TGTGCCATCAGTCCGGGACAGGGGGCGCGGAAAGGCTACGAGCAGTACTTC.

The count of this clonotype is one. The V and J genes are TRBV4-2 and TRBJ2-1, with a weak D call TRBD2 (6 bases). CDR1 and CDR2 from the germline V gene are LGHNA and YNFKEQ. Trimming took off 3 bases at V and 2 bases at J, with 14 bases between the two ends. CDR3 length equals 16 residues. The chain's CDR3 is CASSHDVQRAYNEQFF. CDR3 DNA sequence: TGTGCCAGCAGCCACGATGTCCAGCGGGCCTACAATGAGCAGTTCTTC.

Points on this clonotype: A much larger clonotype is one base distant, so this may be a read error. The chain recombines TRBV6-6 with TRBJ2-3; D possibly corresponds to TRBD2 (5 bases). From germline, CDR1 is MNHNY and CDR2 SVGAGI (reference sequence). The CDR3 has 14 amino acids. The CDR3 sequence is CASTKAGSTDAQYF. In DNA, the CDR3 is TGTGCCAGCACAAAGGCGGGTTCCACAGATGCGCAGTATTTT.

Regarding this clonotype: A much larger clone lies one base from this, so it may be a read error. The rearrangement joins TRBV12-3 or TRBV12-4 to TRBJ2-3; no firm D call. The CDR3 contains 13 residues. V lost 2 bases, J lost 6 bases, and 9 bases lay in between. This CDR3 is CASSLSSADTQYF. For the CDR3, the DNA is TGTGCCAGCAGTTTATCGTCGGCCGATACGCAGTATTTT.

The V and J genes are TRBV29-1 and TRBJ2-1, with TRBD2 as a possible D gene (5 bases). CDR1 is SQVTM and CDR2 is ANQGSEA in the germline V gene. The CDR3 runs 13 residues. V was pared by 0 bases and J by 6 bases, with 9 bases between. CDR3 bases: TGCAGCGTTGAAGATTTCGGGATCAATGAGCAGTTCTTC. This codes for CSVEDFGINEQFF.

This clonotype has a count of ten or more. The CDR3, as DNA: TGCGCCAGCAGCCAAGATTCGGGGGAGACCCAGTACTTC. Its translation: CASSQDSGETQYF. The chain uses TRBV4-3 and TRBJ2-5; D may be TRBD2 (5 bases). The germline V gene encodes CDR1 LGHNA and CDR2 YSLEER. This CDR3 spans 13 amino acids. Trimming stripped 0 bases from V and 5 bases from J, with 7 bases between.

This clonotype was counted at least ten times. CDR3 amino acids: CASSLLRPPSTDTQYF. Written as DNA, the CDR3 is TGTGCCAGCAGTTTACTCAGGCCCCCTAGCACAGATACGCAGTATTTT. This rearrangement joins TRBV27 to TRBJ2-3; D ambiguous. The CDR3 runs to 16 residues. V was clipped by 2 bases and J by 0 bases, with 12 bases between them. Germline V gives CDR1 MNHEY, CDR2 SMNVEV (reference sequence).

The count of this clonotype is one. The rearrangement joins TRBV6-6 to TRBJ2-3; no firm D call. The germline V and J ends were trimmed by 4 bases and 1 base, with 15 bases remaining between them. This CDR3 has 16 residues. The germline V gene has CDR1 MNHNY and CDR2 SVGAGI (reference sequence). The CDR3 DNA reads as TGTGCCAGCAGTTTCAAATGGCAGGCTCGCACAGATACGCAGTATTTT. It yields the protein CASSFKWQARTDTQYF.

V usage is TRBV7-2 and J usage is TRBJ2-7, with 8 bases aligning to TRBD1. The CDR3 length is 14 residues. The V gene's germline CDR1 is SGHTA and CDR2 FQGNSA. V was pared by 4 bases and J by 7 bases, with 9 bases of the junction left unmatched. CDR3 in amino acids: CASSSFGQGYEQYF. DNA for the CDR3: TGTGCCAGCAGCTCCTTCGGACAGGGCTATGAGCAGTACTTC.

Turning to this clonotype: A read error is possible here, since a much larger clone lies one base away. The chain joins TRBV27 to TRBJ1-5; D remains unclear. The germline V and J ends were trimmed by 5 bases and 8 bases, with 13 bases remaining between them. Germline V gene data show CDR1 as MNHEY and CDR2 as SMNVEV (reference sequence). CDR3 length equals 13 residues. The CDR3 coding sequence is TGTGCCAGCAGTCGCACATGGGGTGAGCCCCAGCATTTT. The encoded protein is CASSRTWGEPQHF.

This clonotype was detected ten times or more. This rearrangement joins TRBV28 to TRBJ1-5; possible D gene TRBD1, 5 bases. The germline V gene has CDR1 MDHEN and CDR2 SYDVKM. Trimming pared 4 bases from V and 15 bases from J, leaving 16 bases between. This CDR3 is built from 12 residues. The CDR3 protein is CASSYPGPGPHF. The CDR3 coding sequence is TGTGCCAGCAGTTATCCGGGGCCCGGTCCGCATTTT.

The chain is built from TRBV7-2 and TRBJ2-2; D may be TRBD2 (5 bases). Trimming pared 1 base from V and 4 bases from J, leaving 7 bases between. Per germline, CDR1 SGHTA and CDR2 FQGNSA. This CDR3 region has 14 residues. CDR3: CASSLERFTGELFF. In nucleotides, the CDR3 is TGTGCCAGCAGCTTAGAGCGGTTCACCGGGGAGCTGTTTTTT.

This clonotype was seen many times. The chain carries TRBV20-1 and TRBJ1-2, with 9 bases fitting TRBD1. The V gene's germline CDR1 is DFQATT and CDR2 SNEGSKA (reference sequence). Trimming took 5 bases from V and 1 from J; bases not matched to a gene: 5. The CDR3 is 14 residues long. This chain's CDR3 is CSAFPGQGNYGYTF. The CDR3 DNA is TGCAGTGCTTTCCCGGGACAGGGTAACTATGGCTACACCTTC.

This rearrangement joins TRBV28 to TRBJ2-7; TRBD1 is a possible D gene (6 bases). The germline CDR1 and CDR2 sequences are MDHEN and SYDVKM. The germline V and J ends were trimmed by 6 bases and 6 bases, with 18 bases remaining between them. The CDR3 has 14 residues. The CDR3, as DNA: TGTGCCAGCAGCCGCGATTGGGCCAGGGGCGAGCAGTACTTC. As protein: CASSRDWARGEQYF.

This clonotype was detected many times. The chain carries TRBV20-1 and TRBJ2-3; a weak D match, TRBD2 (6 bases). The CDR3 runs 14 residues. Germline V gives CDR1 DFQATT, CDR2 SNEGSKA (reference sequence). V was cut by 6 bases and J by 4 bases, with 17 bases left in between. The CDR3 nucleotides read TGCAGTGCGGAGAGATGGGGGGAATCAGATACGCAGTATTTT. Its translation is CSAERWGESDTQYF.

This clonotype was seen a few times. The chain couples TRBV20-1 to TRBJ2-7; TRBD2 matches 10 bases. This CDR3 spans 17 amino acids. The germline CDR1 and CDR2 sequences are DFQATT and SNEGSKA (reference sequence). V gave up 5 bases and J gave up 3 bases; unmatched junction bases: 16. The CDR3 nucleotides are TGCAGTGCTCGTAGGATCAATCGAGCGGGAGGGTTCTACGAGCAGTACTTC. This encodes CSARRINRAGGFYEQYF.

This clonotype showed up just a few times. The CDR3 region has the DNA TGCAGTGCTAGGAGACCCTTGGGACCCACAGATACGCAGTATTTT. Encoded protein: CSARRPLGPTDTQYF. The V gene is TRBV20-1, the J gene TRBJ2-3; either TRBD1 or TRBD2 may fit D (5 bases each). V was cut by 3 bases and J by 2 bases, with 15 bases left in between. The CDR3 extends over 15 amino acids. The germline gives CDR1 DFQATT, CDR2 SNEGSKA (reference sequence).